The 20 T cell receptor beta chains reported below all come from one sample, sequenced in a study of shared clonotypes between healthy human individuals. Naive CD8 cells were CD45RO-negative, positively selected for CCR7, excluding terminally differentiated effector memory CD45RA+ cells. Using immunoSEQ multiplex PCR, the repertoire was profiled, and TCRdb retains in-frame clones only, with some absent. This sample has roughly 2.1 million clones, with approximately 94% found just once. Sequenced: naive CD8+ T cells from PBMCs. These receptors were taken from a man younger than 35 in good health. Some clones in this sample may be carry-over from other donors' samples.

This chain joins TRBV27 and TRBJ1-2; 12 nucleotides align to TRBD1. Germline CDR1 reads MNHEY; CDR2 reads SMNVEV (reference sequence). J lost 4 bases, V lost 4 bases, and 10 bases had no gene match. CDR3 length: 17 amino acids. The CDR3: CASSWLTRDRGPYGYTF. CDR3 in DNA: TGTGCCAGCAGTTGGCTGACCAGGGACAGGGGGCCCTATGGCTACACCTTC.

To note about this clone: The same CDR3 can be traced to other DNA sequences in this sample. This chain links TRBV4-3 with TRBJ2-7; tentative D call: TRBD1 (6 bases). Trimming left V 1 base short and J 6 bases short, with 13 bases between. Germline assignment: CDR1 LGHNA and CDR2 YSLEER. CDR3 size: 14 residues. The CDR3 region is CASSQGLAGVEQYF. The CDR3 DNA sequence: TGCGCCAGCAGCCAAGGTCTTGCAGGGGTCGAGCAGTACTTC.

This chain connects TRBV7-9 to TRBJ2-3; tentative D call: TRBD2 (6 bases). V shed 5 bases and J shed 0 bases, with 21 bases lying between them. Looked up from germline, CDR1 is SEHNR and CDR2 is FQNEAQ (reference sequence). This CDR3 is built from 18 residues. The CDR3 sequence: CASSPYRERRSSTDTQYF. CDR3 coding DNA: TGTGCCAGCAGCCCCTACCGGGAGCGCCGATCTAGCACAGATACGCAGTATTTT.

J is TRBJ2-1 and V is TRBV27; D not resolved. Germline assignment: CDR1 MNHEY and CDR2 SMNVEV (reference sequence). The CDR3 length is 16 residues. V was pared by 4 bases and J by 3 bases, with 16 bases between. DNA of the CDR3: TGTGCCAGCAGTTCAGACCAGGCTACGTACTACAATGAGCAGTTCTTC. Amino acid sequence: CASSSDQATYYNEQFF.

The chain uses TRBV28 and TRBJ2-1, with 13 bases matching TRBD2. The germline V gene encodes CDR1 MDHEN and CDR2 SYDVKM. The CDR3 extends over 19 amino acids. The V gene end was trimmed by 6 bases and the J gene end by 6 bases; junction bases not matched to a gene: 17. CDR3 in DNA: TGTGCCAGCAGAATGTTAGGACTAGCGGGAGCAAATAGGCGCAATGAGCAGTTCTTC. It is translated as CASRMLGLAGANRRNEQFF.

CDR3 protein: CASSLNSGGPQHF. The CDR3 nucleotides read TGTGCCAGCAGCTTAAACAGTGGCGGGCCCCAGCATTTT. This chain uses TRBV11-1 with TRBJ1-5, with unresolved D. CDR1 and CDR2 (germline): SGHAT, FQDESV (reference sequence). V was pared by 2 bases and J by 9 bases, with 11 bases between. CDR3 size: 13 residues.

The chain is built from TRBV28 and TRBJ1-1, with 8 nucleotides matching TRBD1. CDR3 length: 16 residues. With 6 bases clipped from V and 1 base from J, the junction kept 10 bases outside the gene matches. The germline gives CDR1 MDHEN, CDR2 SYDVKM. The CDR3, as DNA: TGTGCCAGCAGACTCGACAGGGGAGCGGCGAACACTGAAGCTTTCTTT. It yields the protein CASRLDRGAANTEAFF.

The CDR3 DNA follows: TGTGCCACTTCGTACGGGGCAGGGTTCTACGAGCAGTACTTC. This sequence encodes CATSYGAGFYEQYF. The chain carries TRBV19 and TRBJ2-7; tentatively, D is TRBD1 or TRBD2 (5 bases each). The V gene's germline CDR1 is LNHDA and CDR2 SQIVND (reference sequence). V lost 10 bases to trimming and J lost 3 bases, with 19 bases between them. This CDR3 comprises 14 residues.

This clone has only one observation. This chain connects TRBV29-1 to TRBJ2-7; weak D call: TRBD1 (5 bases). The CDR3 spans 14 residues. CDR1 is SQVTM, CDR2 ANQGSEA, per germline. V gave up 3 bases and J gave up 0 bases, with 12 bases separating them. CDR3 in amino acids: CSVEAPGRSYEQYF. CDR3 nucleotides: TGCAGCGTTGAGGCTCCAGGGCGCTCCTACGAGCAGTACTTC.

The V gene is TRBV7-6, the J gene TRBJ2-5; D perhaps matches TRBD2 (5 bases). The ends were cut back, 5 bases at V and 2 bases at J, with 15 bases in the middle. The CDR3 is 15 residues long. Germline V gene sequence: CDR1 SGHVS, CDR2 FNYEAQ. This CDR3 reads CASSELVLTQETQYF. The CDR3, as DNA: TGTGCCAGCAGCGAACTAGTTTTAACGCAAGAGACCCAGTACTTC. The full variable domain, completed using reference TRBV7-6 and TRBJ2-5, is GAGVSQSPRYKVTKRGQDVALRCDPISGHVSLYWYRQALGQGPEFLTYFNYEAQQDKSGLPNDRFSAERPEGSISTLTIQRTEQRDSAMYRCASSELVLTQETQYFGPGTRLLVL.

The J gene is TRBJ1-1, the V gene TRBV9, with D possibly matching TRBD1 (6 bases). The CDR3 length is 14 residues. V was clipped by 3 bases and J by 6 bases, with 15 bases between them. Germline V gene lookup returns CDR1 SGDLS and CDR2 YYNGEE. The CDR3 DNA follows: TGTGCCAGCAGCGGGACAACAGGGATAGCTGAAGCTTTCTTT. Its protein product is CASSGTTGIAEAFF. Full variable domain (remainder filled in from reference TRBV9 and TRBJ1-1): DSGVTQTPKHLITATGQRVTLRCSPRSGDLSVYWYQQSLDQGLQFLIQYYNGEERAKGNILERFSAQQFPDLHSELNLSSLELGDSALYFCASSGTTGIAEAFFGQGTRLTVV.

This clone was seen only once. The J gene is TRBJ2-7, the V gene TRBV4-2; the match to TRBD2 covers 7 bases. The CDR3 sequence is 15 residues long. V was pared by 0 bases and J by 4 bases, with 6 bases of the junction left unmatched. Germline loops: CDR1 LGHNA, CDR2 YNFKEQ. The CDR3 spells CASSQEWTRQYEQYF. The CDR3 DNA reads as TGTGCCAGCAGCCAAGAATGGACTAGACAGTACGAGCAGTACTTC.

This clone is a singleton in its sample. The chain employs TRBV27 and TRBJ2-1; the D gene is possibly TRBD2 (5 bases). This CDR3 has 16 amino acids. V shed 3 bases and J shed 0 bases, with 12 bases lying between them. From germline, CDR1 is MNHEY and CDR2 SMNVEV (reference sequence). The CDR3: CASSFVMRASYNEQFF. The CDR3 DNA is TGTGCCAGCAGTTTTGTGATGAGGGCCTCCTACAATGAGCAGTTCTTC.

V usage is TRBV30 and J usage is TRBJ1-1; tentative D call: TRBD1 (6 bases). Germline V CDR1 and CDR2: GTSNPN, SVGIG (reference sequence). CDR3 length equals 13 residues. V shed 3 bases and J shed 5 bases, with 13 bases lying between them. CDR3 in DNA: TGTGCCTGGAGACAGGGTTCGAGGACTGAAGCTTTCTTT. Translation: CAWRQGSRTEAFF. The whole variable domain, filled in from reference TRBV30 and TRBJ1-1, reads SQTIHQWPATLVQPVGSPLSLECTVEGTSNPNLYWYRQAAGRGLQLLFYSVGIGQISSEVPQNLSASRPQDRQFILSSKKLLLSDSGFYLCAWRQGSRTEAFFGQGTRLTVV.

This clone was found once. The CDR3 region has the DNA TGTGCCACCAAACCGGGACCTCAAGAGACCCAGTACTTC. Amino acids: CATKPGPQETQYF. The chain employs TRBV15 and TRBJ2-5, with D perhaps TRBD1 or TRBD2 (5 bases each). Trimming shortened V by 7 bases and J by 2 bases, and 11 bases separated the two germline ends. Germline V gene sequence: CDR1 LNHNV, CDR2 YYDKDF (reference sequence). This CDR3 comprises 13 residues.

This clone was counted between two and nine times. The rearrangement uses TRBV4-1 and TRBJ1-1, with D tentatively TRBD1 (5 bases). The V end was cut by 4 bases, the J end by 1 base, with 7 bases between. CDR1 and CDR2 from the germline V gene are MGHRA and YSYEKL. CDR3 length equals 13 residues. The CDR3 region has the DNA TGCGCCAGCAGCCTCGACAGGAACACTGAAGCTTTCTTT. It encodes CASSLDRNTEAFF.

The V gene is TRBV29-1, the J gene TRBJ2-7, with D perhaps assigned TRBD1 or TRBD2 (5 bases each). The CDR3 extends over 12 amino acids. The V gene's germline CDR1 is SQVTM and CDR2 ANQGSEA. Trimming stripped 7 bases from V and 7 bases from J, with 17 bases between. This CDR3 reads CSAVTGTGEQYF. CDR3 sequence (DNA): TGCAGCGCCGTGACTGGGACCGGGGAGCAGTACTTC.

This clone appeared a single time. In the same sample, other DNA sequences code for this CDR3. The chain combines TRBV7-9 with TRBJ1-1; 10 positions match TRBD1. V trimming: 8 bases; J trimming: 4 bases; junction bases outside the gene matches: 1. CDR1 and CDR2 from the germline V gene are SEHNR and FQNEAQ (reference sequence). The CDR3 covers 12 residues. As DNA, the CDR3 is TGTGCCAGCCGGACAGGGGGCACTGAAGCTTTCTTT. It codes for CASRTGGTEAFF.

The gene calls are TRBV5-8 and TRBJ2-7; D gene ambiguous. V was shortened by 3 bases and J by 13 bases, with 8 bases between the two germline ends. The CDR3 runs to 9 residues. Germline CDR1 and CDR2: SGHTS and YDEGEE. The CDR3 nucleotides read TGTGCCAGCAGCTCCAGGCGTTACTTC. Translated, it gives CASSSRRYF. Drawing the rest from reference TRBV5-8 and TRBJ2-7, the complete variable domain is EAGVTQSPTHLIKTRGQQATLRCSPISGHTSVYWYQQALGLGLQFLLWYDEGEERNRGNFPPRFSGRQFPNYSSELNVNALELEDSALYLCASSSRRYFGPGTRLTVT.

The chain employs TRBV7-3 and TRBJ2-2; D is possibly TRBD2 (5 bases). CDR1 and CDR2 from the germline V gene are SGHTA and FQGTGA. V was pared by 3 bases and J by 4 bases, with 21 bases between. CDR3 length: 18 residues. The CDR3 is CASSLGPGKRDSTGELFF. The CDR3 region has the DNA TGTGCCAGCAGCTTGGGCCCCGGGAAAAGGGATAGCACCGGGGAGCTGTTTTTT.